This passage covers 20 T cell receptor beta chains from one sample sequenced in a study of T cell repertoires in cytomegalovirus infection. Using its own MiXCR run on the reads, TCRdb lists one record per CDR3 protein. The data hold 490,000 or so distinct CDR3 sequences, with roughly 10% observed a single time. The specimen was PBMCs. The receptor source for this set is a human donor in good health (CMV status not recorded). Some clones in this sample may be carry-over from other donors' samples.

This clonotype was detected many times. J is TRBJ2-1 and V is TRBV7-6; tentative D call: TRBD1 (6 bases). Trimming stripped 1 base from V and 2 bases from J, with 15 bases between. The CDR3 spans 17 residues. Germline V CDR1 and CDR2: SGHVS, FNYEAQ. CDR3: CASSLVPTGWTYNEQFF. The CDR3 DNA reads as TGTGCCAGCAGCTTAGTACCAACAGGGTGGACCTACAATGAGCAGTTCTTC.

This clonotype was observed a handful of times. V and J are TRBV7-2 and TRBJ1-3; D not resolved. Germline CDR1 and CDR2: SGHTA and FQGNSA. The CDR3 sequence is 14 residues long. Trimming took 5 bases from V and 7 from J, leaving 15 bases between them. DNA for the CDR3: TGTGCCAGCAGCCCCGGGAATAACTGGAACACCATATATTTT. It is translated as CASSPGNNWNTIYF.

This clonotype came up a few times. At one end, the junction sequence differs from germline, possibly due to a read error. V is TRBV2 and J is TRBJ1-3; 9 bases are a match to TRBD1. The germline V gene encodes CDR1 SNHLY and CDR2 FYNNEI. The CDR3 extends over 15 amino acids. The CDR3 nucleotides read TGTGCCAGCAGGGGACAGGGTAACTCTGGGAACACCATATATTTT. Its protein product is CASRGQGNSGNTIYF.

This clonotype was detected ten times or more. This chain uses TRBV5-1 with TRBJ2-7; 9 bases fit TRBD1. This CDR3 contains 15 residues. Germline V gene sequence: CDR1 SGHRS, CDR2 YFSETQ. V lost 1 base to trimming and J lost 3 bases; unmatched junction nucleotides: 5. The CDR3 bases are TGCGCCAGCAGCTTGTTAACAGGGGGCTACTACGAGCAGTACTTC. Protein product: CASSLLTGGYYEQYF.

This chain connects TRBV20-1 to TRBJ2-3; D unclear. CDR1 is DFQATT and CDR2 is SNEGSKA in the germline V gene (reference sequence). V was shortened by 0 bases and J by 4 bases, with 14 bases between the two germline ends. This CDR3 spans 15 amino acids. DNA of the CDR3: TGCAGTGCTAGAGATTGGCTAGGGTCCGCAGATACGCAGTATTTT. This codes for CSARDWLGSADTQYF.

The J gene is TRBJ2-5, the V gene TRBV12-3 or TRBV12-4, with 7 positions matching TRBD1. This CDR3 is 12 amino acids long. With 5 bases clipped from V and 3 bases from J, the junction kept 0 bases outside the gene matches. The DNA for the CDR3 is TGTGCCAGCAGTGACAGGGAAGAGACCCAGTACTTC. It is translated as CASSDREETQYF.

This clonotype was recorded at least ten times. The chain joins TRBV4-1 to TRBJ1-6; D is unresolved. There are 18 residues in the CDR3. V was cut by 0 bases and J by 4 bases, with 16 bases left in between. CDR1 and CDR2 (germline): MGHRA, YSYEKL. The CDR3 nucleotides read TGCGCCAGCAGCCAAGACGACACTCGGACTGGGTATAATTCACCCCTCCACTTT. Amino acid sequence: CASSQDDTRTGYNSPLHF.

The chain combines TRBV28 with TRBJ1-1; 10 nucleotides align to TRBD1. Germline V gene lookup returns CDR1 MDHEN and CDR2 SYDVKM. The CDR3 sequence is 14 residues long. Trimming took 6 bases from V and 8 from J; bases not matched to a gene: 9. CDR3 coding DNA: TGTGCCAGCAGGTCCCCGGACAGGGGGTCAGAAGCTTTCTTT. Its translation is CASRSPDRGSEAFF.

There are many counts of this clonotype. The CDR3: CASSQDSGQPPYEQYF. In DNA, the CDR3 is TGCGCCAGCAGCCAAGATAGCGGACAGCCTCCGTACGAGCAGTACTTC. The J gene is TRBJ2-7, the V gene TRBV4-1, with D tentatively TRBD1 or TRBD2 (6 bases each). CDR3 length equals 16 residues. Germline V CDR1 and CDR2: MGHRA, YSYEKL. V gave up 0 bases and J gave up 4 bases, with 16 bases separating them.

There are many counts of this clonotype. As DNA, the CDR3 is TGTGCCAGCAGCCGAGAGCGAATTAACACTGAAGCTTTCTTT. It encodes CASSRERINTEAFF. The chain couples TRBV4-2 to TRBJ1-1; D unclear. CDR1 is LGHNA and CDR2 is YNFKEQ in the germline V gene. This CDR3 region has 14 residues. The V end lost 4 bases, the J end lost 2 bases, and 11 bases lay between the germline ends.

The rearrangement uses TRBV14 and TRBJ2-1; D not resolved. This CDR3 is 17 amino acids long. V was pared by 0 bases and J by 0 bases, with 12 bases between. Germline CDR1 SGHDN, CDR2 FVKESK. CDR3: CASSQELGRSSYNEQFF. The CDR3 nucleotides are TGTGCCAGCAGCCAAGAGCTTGGCAGAAGCTCCTACAATGAGCAGTTCTTC.

This clonotype was seen only a few times. The gene calls are TRBV5-1 and TRBJ2-1; a weak D match, TRBD1 (5 bases). This CDR3 is built from 12 residues. V was cut by 0 bases and J by 8 bases, with 6 bases left in between. Germline V gene data show CDR1 as SGHRS and CDR2 as YFSETQ. CDR3 amino acids: CASSLEGDEQFF. DNA of the CDR3: TGCGCCAGCAGCTTGGAAGGGGATGAGCAGTTCTTC. The full variable domain, its missing parts supplied by reference TRBV5-1 and TRBJ2-1, is KAGVTQTPRYLIKTRGQQVTLSCSPISGHRSVSWYQQTPGQGLQFLFEYFSETQRNKGNFPGRFSGRQFSNSRSEMNVSTLELGDSALYLCASSLEGDEQFFGPGTRLTVL.

This clonotype has a count of ten or more. The chain recombines TRBV7-2 with TRBJ1-1, with D uncertain. The CDR3 length is 14 residues. The germline V gene has CDR1 SGHTA and CDR2 FQGNSA. Trimming removed 5 bases from V and 1 base from J, with 11 bases in between. The CDR3 here is CASSLLWGNTEAFF. CDR3 sequence (DNA): TGTGCCAGCAGCCTCCTTTGGGGGAACACTGAAGCTTTCTTT.

The chain has TRBV10-3 and TRBJ1-2; 10 positions agree with TRBD1. With V trimmed by 10 bases and J by 5 bases, 19 bases remained unmatched. Germline loops: CDR1 ENHRY, CDR2 SYGVKD. The CDR3 is 17 amino acids. CDR3 coding DNA: TGTGCCACCAGCAGTCAGACAGGGGGCTTTGGGGGATATGGCTACACCTTC. This gives the protein CATSSQTGGFGGYGYTF.

This clonotype was recorded many times. The J gene is TRBJ1-5, the V gene TRBV20-1; TRBD1 matches 9 bases. The germline gives CDR1 DFQATT, CDR2 SNEGSKA (reference sequence). J lost 7 bases, V lost 6 bases, and 13 bases had no gene match. This CDR3 comprises 15 residues. CDR3 sequence: CSARYRGRADQPQHF. CDR3 in DNA: TGCAGTGCGCGATACAGGGGGCGAGCGGACCAGCCCCAGCATTTT.

The chain recombines TRBV27 with TRBJ2-5, with a tentative D call TRBD1 (7 bases). The CDR3 consists of 14 residues. Trimming left V 2 bases short and J 7 bases short, with 14 bases between. Germline V gene lookup returns CDR1 MNHEY and CDR2 SMNVEV (reference sequence). The CDR3 nucleotides read TGTGCCAGCAGTTTAGGGCAGGGGGGATGGACCCAGTACTTC. Translating gives CASSLGQGGWTQYF.

Worth noting for this clonotype: It may be a read error: a sequence one base away is much more abundant. This chain uses TRBV13 with TRBJ2-5; TRBD2 aligns across 12 bases. Germline CDR1 reads PRHDT; CDR2 reads FYEKMQ (reference sequence). The CDR3 length is 18 residues. CDR3 coding DNA: TGTGCCAGCGGCTTAGCGGCGACTAGCGGGGGACTACAAGAGACCCAGTACTTC. Translating it yields CASGLAATSGGLQETQYF.

This clonotype was seen repeatedly, ten times or more. The rearrangement joins TRBV12-5 to TRBJ1-5; a weak D match, TRBD1 (6 bases). Trimming cost V 2 bases and J 9 bases, with 11 bases left between them. This CDR3 spans 13 amino acids. From germline, CDR1 is LGHNT and CDR2 FRNRAP. CDR3 protein: CASGLQGSGPQHF. In DNA, the CDR3 is TGTGCTAGTGGTTTGCAGGGGTCGGGGCCCCAGCATTTT.

This clonotype was detected only once. This sequence joins TRBV18 and TRBJ1-1; maybe TRBD1 (5 bases). Trimming shortened V by 1 base and J by 6 bases, and 21 bases separated the two germline ends. Germline V gene sequence: CDR1 KGHSH, CDR2 LQKENI. The CDR3 loop spans 17 amino acids. The CDR3 reads CASSPRDGRDSRAEAFF. CDR3 nucleotides: TGTGCCAGCTCACCACGGGACGGGAGGGATTCAAGAGCTGAAGCTTTCTTT.

The CDR3 region is CATSDSRQMNEKLFF. CDR3 nucleotide sequence: TGTGCCACCAGTGATTCAAGACAGATGAATGAAAAACTGTTTTTT. The genes are TRBV24-1 and TRBJ1-4; possibly TRBD1 for D (5 bases). V was shortened by 2 bases and J by 5 bases, with 11 bases between the two germline ends. The CDR3 runs 15 residues. Germline V lookup: CDR1 KGHDR, CDR2 SFDVKD.